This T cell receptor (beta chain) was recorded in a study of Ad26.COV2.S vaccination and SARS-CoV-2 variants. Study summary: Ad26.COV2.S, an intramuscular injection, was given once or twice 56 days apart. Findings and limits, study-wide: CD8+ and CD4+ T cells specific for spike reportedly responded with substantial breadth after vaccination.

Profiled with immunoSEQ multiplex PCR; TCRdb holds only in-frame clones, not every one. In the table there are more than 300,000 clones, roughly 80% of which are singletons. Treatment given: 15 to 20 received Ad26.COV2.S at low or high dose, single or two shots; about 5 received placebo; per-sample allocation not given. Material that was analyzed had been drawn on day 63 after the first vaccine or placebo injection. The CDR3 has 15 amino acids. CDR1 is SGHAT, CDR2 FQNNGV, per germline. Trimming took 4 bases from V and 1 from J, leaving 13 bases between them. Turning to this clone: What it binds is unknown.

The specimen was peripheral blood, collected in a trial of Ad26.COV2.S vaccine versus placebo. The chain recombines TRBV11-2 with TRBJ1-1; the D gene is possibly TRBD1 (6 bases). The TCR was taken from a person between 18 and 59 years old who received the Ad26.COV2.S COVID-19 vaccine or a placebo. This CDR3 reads CASSSLRGPNTEAFF. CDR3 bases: TGTGCCAGCAGCTCGCTCAGGGGCCCGAACACTGAAGCTTTCTTT.